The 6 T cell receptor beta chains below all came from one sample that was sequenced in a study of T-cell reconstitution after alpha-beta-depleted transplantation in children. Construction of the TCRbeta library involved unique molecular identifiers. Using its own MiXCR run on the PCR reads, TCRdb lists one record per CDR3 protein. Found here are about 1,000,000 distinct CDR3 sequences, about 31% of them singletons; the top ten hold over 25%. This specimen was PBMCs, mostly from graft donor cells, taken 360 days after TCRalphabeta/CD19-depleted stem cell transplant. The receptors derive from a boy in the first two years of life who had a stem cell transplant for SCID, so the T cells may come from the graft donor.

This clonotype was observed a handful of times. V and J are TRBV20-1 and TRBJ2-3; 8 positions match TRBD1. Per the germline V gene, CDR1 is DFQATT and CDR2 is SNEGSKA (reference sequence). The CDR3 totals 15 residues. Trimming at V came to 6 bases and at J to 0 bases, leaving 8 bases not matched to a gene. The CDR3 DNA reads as TGCAGTGCCCTTGGGGGGACAGGTAGCACAGATACGCAGTATTTT. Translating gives CSALGGTGSTDTQYF.

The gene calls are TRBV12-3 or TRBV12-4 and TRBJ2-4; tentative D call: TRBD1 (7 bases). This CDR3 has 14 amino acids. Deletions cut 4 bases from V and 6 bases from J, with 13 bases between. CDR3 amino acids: CASSYPGGRNIQYF. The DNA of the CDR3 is TGTGCCAGCAGTTATCCAGGGGGGAGAAACATTCAGTACTTC.

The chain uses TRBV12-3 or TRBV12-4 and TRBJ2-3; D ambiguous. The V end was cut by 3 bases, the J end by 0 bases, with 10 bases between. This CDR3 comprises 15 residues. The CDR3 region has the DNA TGTGCCAGCAGTTTGGACCCTACTAGCACAGATACGCAGTATTTT. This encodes CASSLDPTSTDTQYF.

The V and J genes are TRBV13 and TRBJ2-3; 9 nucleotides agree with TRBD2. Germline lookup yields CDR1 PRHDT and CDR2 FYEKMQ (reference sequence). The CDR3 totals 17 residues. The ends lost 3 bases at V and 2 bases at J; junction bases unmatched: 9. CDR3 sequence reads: CASSLRRGGKYTDTQYF. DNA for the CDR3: TGTGCCAGCAGCTTGCGGCGGGGGGGAAAATACACAGATACGCAGTATTTT.

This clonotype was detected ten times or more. The CDR3 is CASSFAGGASEQYF. CDR3 nucleotide sequence: TGTGCCAGCAGCTTTGCTGGGGGAGCCTCCGAGCAGTACTTC. This rearrangement joins TRBV5-6 to TRBJ2-7, with D perhaps given as TRBD1 or TRBD2 (5 bases each). The germline V gene encodes CDR1 SGHDT and CDR2 YYEEEE. The ends were cut back, 2 bases at V and 6 bases at J, with 15 bases in the middle. CDR3 length: 14 residues. The complete variable domain, with remaining parts taken from reference TRBV5-6 and TRBJ2-7, reads DAGVTQSPTHLIKTRGQQVTLRCSPKSGHDTVSWYQQALGQGPQFIFQYYEEEERQRGNFPDRFSGHQFPNYSSELNVNALLLGDSALYLCASSFAGGASEQYFGPGTRLTVT.

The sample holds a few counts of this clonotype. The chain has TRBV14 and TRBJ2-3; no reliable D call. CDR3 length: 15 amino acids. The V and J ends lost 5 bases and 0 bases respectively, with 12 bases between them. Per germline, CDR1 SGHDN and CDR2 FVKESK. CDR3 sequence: CASSSVLPSTDTQYF. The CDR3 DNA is TGTGCCAGCAGCTCTGTACTACCCAGCACAGATACGCAGTATTTT.